Shown below are 21 T cell receptor beta chains from a single sample sequenced in a study of shared clonotypes between healthy human individuals (dated by TCRdb to 2020 to 2022). The library was made by the immunoSEQ multiplex PCR assay. In TCRdb, the immuneACCESS table is reduced to in-frame sequences with V and J assigned. These tables do not hold every clone; where another copy was compared, an unresolved V gene accounts for under half, and the others remain unexplained. The table for this sample lists about 990,000 clones; 75% to 80% of them were counted only once. In total, the top ten clones hold 0.61% of the sample. Sequencing was done on a sample of memory CD4+ T cells from PBMCs. This specimen's cell subset or site label, interpreted: CD45RA-negative fraction. The receptors come from a man between 18 and 29 years old in good health. Some clones in this sample may be carry-over from other donors' samples.

V gene TRBV7-2 combines with J gene TRBJ1-6; 7 bases agree with TRBD1. The V gene's germline CDR1 is SGHTA and CDR2 FQGNSA. V was pared by 5 bases and J by 7 bases, with 5 bases of the junction left unmatched. The length of the CDR3 is 14 residues. CDR3 sequence reads: CASSLGQPNSPLHF. The CDR3 DNA sequence: TGTGCCAGCAGCCTGGGACAGCCCAATTCACCCCTCCACTTT.

The chain carries TRBV7-9 and TRBJ2-5; tentatively, D is TRBD1 or TRBD2 (5 bases each). The germline V gene encodes CDR1 SEHNR and CDR2 FQNEAQ (reference sequence). There are 17 residues in the CDR3. V lost 5 bases and J lost 4, with 23 bases in between. The CDR3 loop reads CASSRERGRVVRETQYF. CDR3 in DNA: TGTGCCAGCAGCCGAGAACGGGGCAGGGTTGTCCGAGAGACCCAGTACTTC.

A few counts support this clone. The rearrangement joins TRBV5-4 to TRBJ1-2; perhaps TRBD1 as D (6 bases). The V end was cut by 5 bases, the J end by 8 bases, with 16 bases between. Germline loops: CDR1 SGHNT, CDR2 YYREEE (reference sequence). The CDR3 totals 13 residues. Written as DNA, the CDR3 is TGTGCCAGCAGTTACCCAGGGGCCGGAGGCTACACCTTC. It translates to CASSYPGAGGYTF.

V and J are TRBV13 and TRBJ1-3, with a possible D match to TRBD1 (5 bases). This CDR3 has 15 amino acids. Germline V CDR1 and CDR2: PRHDT, FYEKMQ (reference sequence). Trimming removed 4 bases from V and 0 bases from J, with 10 bases in between. CDR3 residues: CASSSRANSGNTIYF. The CDR3 region has the DNA TGTGCCAGCAGCTCCAGGGCCAACTCTGGAAACACCATATATTTT.

V and J are TRBV6-8 and TRBJ1-3; possibly TRBD1 for D (5 bases). The germline V and J ends were trimmed by 11 bases and 9 bases, with 38 bases remaining between them. CDR3 length: 19 residues. Germline V lookup: CDR1 MNHGY, CDR2 SAAAGT. The CDR3 loop is CAGPSTPGALHRHGSTIYF. CDR3 nucleotide sequence: TGTGCCGGACCCAGCACCCCCGGGGCCCTCCACCGTCACGGTTCCACCATATATTTT.

V is TRBV15 and J is TRBJ2-1, with 8 nucleotides matching TRBD2. Trimming cost V 3 bases and J 2 bases; bases outside gene matches: 6. CDR1 and CDR2 (germline): LNHNV, YYDKDF (reference sequence). The CDR3 totals 16 residues. The DNA of the CDR3 is TGTGCCACCAGCAGCTTAGCGGGACTGGCCTACAATGAGCAGTTCTTC. Translation gives CATSSLAGLAYNEQFF.

This clone was recorded many times. The genes are TRBV20-1 and TRBJ1-2; D gene uncertain. The CDR3 contains 11 residues. From germline, CDR1 is DFQATT and CDR2 SNEGSKA (reference sequence). CDR3 DNA sequence: TGCAGACAGCATCGTGGCTATGGCTACACCTTC. Its protein is CRQHRGYGYTF.

A word on this clone: Germline is not matched at one junction end, which may reflect a read error. The gene calls are TRBV30 and TRBJ1-5; D not resolved. CDR1 and CDR2 (germline): GTSNPN, SVGIG (reference sequence). CDR3 length equals 15 residues. As DNA, the CDR3 is TGTGCCTGTAGTGTACGGCTCAGCAGCAATCAGCCCCAGCATTTT. It specifies CACSVRLSSNQPQHF. The variable domain in full, with the rest retrieved from reference TRBV30 and TRBJ1-5, is SQTIHQWPATLVQPVGSPLSLECTVEGTSNPNLYWYRQAAGRGLQLLFYSVGIGQISSEVPQNLSASRPQDRQFILSSKKLLLSDSGFYLCACSVRLSSNQPQHFGDGTRLSIL.

J is TRBJ1-5 and V is TRBV2, with 8 bases that match TRBD1. V was clipped by 8 bases and J by 3 bases; unmatched bases: 6. Germline V gene sequence: CDR1 SNHLY, CDR2 FYNNEI. There are 14 residues in the CDR3. The CDR3 sequence is CASGWDRNNQPQHF. The CDR3 DNA sequence: TGTGCCAGCGGATGGGACAGGAACAATCAGCCCCAGCATTTT.

This clone has a handful of counts. The gene calls are TRBV2 and TRBJ2-2; 8 bases match TRBD2. Unmatched junction bases numbered 13, after V lost 6 bases and J lost 7 bases. The CDR3 extends over 16 amino acids. Germline CDR1 and CDR2: SNHLY and FYNNEI. DNA of the CDR3: TGTGCCAGCAGAAAAGAGCGGGAGATTGGGGGCGGGGAGCTGTTTTTT. Amino acids: CASRKEREIGGGELFF.

Turning to this clone: Possible read error: a much larger clone is one base away. This same CDR3 is encoded by further DNA sequences in the sample. The chain links TRBV28 to TRBJ1-2; maybe TRBD1 (5 bases). The CDR3 contains 11 residues. CDR1 is MDHEN, CDR2 SYDVKM, per germline. V lost 4 bases, J lost 5 bases, and 5 bases lay in between. CDR3 in DNA: TGTGCCAGCAGTTGGGGGTATGGCTACACCTTC. This encodes CASSWGYGYTF.

The gene calls are TRBV2 and TRBJ2-7; 9 nucleotides line up with TRBD2. The J call may be incorrect, as the DNA end agrees better with TRBJ2-1. Looked up from germline, CDR1 is SNHLY and CDR2 is FYNNEI. CDR3 length equals 14 residues. In nucleotides, the CDR3 is TGTGCCAGCAGTGGACTAGCGGTGTACAATGAGCAGTTCTTC. Its protein is CASSGLAVYNEQFF.

The chain carries TRBV28 and TRBJ1-1; tentative D call: TRBD1 (6 bases). The germline CDR1 and CDR2 sequences are MDHEN and SYDVKM. This CDR3 comprises 17 residues. V lost 6 bases to trimming and J lost 0 bases, with 20 bases between them. This CDR3 reads CASRPTRRGLLNTEAFF. CDR3 sequence (DNA): TGTGCCAGCAGACCTACTCGGCGGGGGCTGCTGAACACTGAAGCTTTCTTT.

CDR3 residues: CASRNRDRGRSNQPQHF. CDR3 DNA sequence: TGTGCCAGCAGGAACCGGGACAGGGGACGTAGCAATCAGCCCCAGCATTTT. The chain carries TRBV2 and TRBJ1-5; 10 bases agree with TRBD1. Per germline, CDR1 SNHLY and CDR2 FYNNEI. The J segment lost 0 bases and the V segment lost 6 bases, leaving 8 bases of the junction unmatched. The CDR3 runs 17 residues.

Concerning this clone itself: At one end, the junction sequence differs from germline, possibly due to a read error. This rearrangement joins TRBV29-1 to TRBJ2-7, with D uncertain. TRBJ2-1 explains the end of the DNA better; the J call may be wrong. This CDR3 has 12 residues. Germline V gene lookup returns CDR1 SQVTM and CDR2 ANQGSEA. This CDR3 is CSVENSHNEQFF. CDR3 in DNA: TGCAGCGTTGAAAACTCCCACAATGAGCAGTTCTTC.

This sequence joins TRBV28 and TRBJ2-7; TRBD2 matches 9 bases. CDR1 is MDHEN, CDR2 SYDVKM, per germline. The CDR3 totals 15 residues. With V trimmed by 4 bases and J by 5 bases, 9 bases remained unmatched. As DNA, the CDR3 is TGTGCCAGCAGTTCATTAGCGGGAGAGGAGGACGAGCAGTACTTC. Translating it yields CASSSLAGEEDEQYF. The whole variable domain, remainder taken from reference TRBV28 and TRBJ2-7, is DVKVTQSSRYLVKRTGEKVFLECVQDMDHENMFWYRQDPGLGLRLIYFSYDVKMKEKGDIPEGYSVSREKKERFSLILESASTNQTSMYLCASSSLAGEEDEQYFGPGTRLTVT.

On this clone itself: The sample contains more than one DNA sequence encoding this CDR3. V is TRBV9 and J is TRBJ2-2; the match to TRBD2 covers 11 bases. Unmatched junction bases numbered 3, after V lost 3 bases and J lost 2 bases. Looked up from germline, CDR1 is SGDLS and CDR2 is YYNGEE. This CDR3 comprises 16 residues. Written as DNA, the CDR3 is TGTGCCAGCAGCGCCGGGACTAGCGGAAACACCGGGGAGCTGTTTTTT. Residues: CASSAGTSGNTGELFF. Based on the CDR3 plus reference TRBV9 and TRBJ2-2, the full variable domain is DSGVTQTPKHLITATGQRVTLRCSPRSGDLSVYWYQQSLDQGLQFLIQYYNGEERAKGNILERFSAQQFPDLHSELNLSSLELGDSALYFCASSAGTSGNTGELFFGEGSRLTVL.

The chain combines TRBV6-1 with TRBJ1-1, with D maybe TRBD1 (5 bases). Per the germline V gene, CDR1 is MNHNS and CDR2 is SASEGT. The CDR3 is made up of 13 amino acids. The ends were cut back, 5 bases at V and 1 base at J, with 8 bases in the middle. DNA for the CDR3: TGTGCCAGCAGTTCAGGGTCGAACACTGAAGCTTTCTTT. It encodes CASSSGSNTEAFF.

The chain is built from TRBV2 and TRBJ2-5, with 8 bases fitting TRBD1. The CDR3 sequence is 15 residues long. The junction had 12 bases not matched to a gene; V was cut back by 6 bases and J by 6 bases. The germline V gene has CDR1 SNHLY and CDR2 FYNNEI. Here the CDR3 reads CASRVTGVGWKTQYF. Here the CDR3 DNA reads TGTGCCAGCAGGGTGACAGGGGTAGGGTGGAAGACCCAGTACTTC.

This clone was observed many times. V and J are TRBV6-5 and TRBJ1-5; TRBD1 matches at 8 bases. This CDR3 has 14 amino acids. The V and J ends lost 6 bases and 5 bases, in that order; junction bases with no gene match: 6. CDR1 is MNHEY and CDR2 is SVGAGI in the germline V gene. The CDR3 is CASSGTGPHQPQHF. For the CDR3, the DNA is TGTGCCAGCAGCGGGACAGGCCCTCATCAGCCCCAGCATTTT.

This clone was seen just once. Distinct nucleotide sequences in the sample also encode this CDR3. The chain links TRBV5-6 to TRBJ1-5; no clear D. V was cut by 1 base and J by 4 bases, with 6 bases left in between. The CDR3 has 13 amino acids. Looked up from germline, CDR1 is SGHDT and CDR2 is YYEEEE. CDR3 nucleotide sequence: TGTGCCAGCAGCTTGTACCCTAATCAGCCCCAGCATTTT. The encoded protein is CASSLYPNQPQHF.